The clone carrying this T cell receptor (beta chain) was detected ten times or more. The source of the sample is a study of T cells in Graves' hyperthyroidism and ophthalmopathy. This CDR3 region has 18 residues. Germline V gene data show CDR1 as LNHDA and CDR2 as SQIVND (reference sequence). V lost 4 bases, J lost 4 bases, and 15 bases stayed unmatched. The patients, who ranged from 18 to 65 in age, presented with newly diagnosed hyperthyroidism lasting under 2 months. Diagnostic assessment was based on clinical symptoms, serum thyroxine and TRAb, thyroid ultrasound and orbital computed tomography. Researchers amplified the TCR beta CDR3 regions from RNA transcripts. First-round RT-PCR with HTBI primers amplified the TCR CDR3 region. Via MiXCR, TCRdb re-called the multiplex PCR reads, giving one row per CDR3 protein. The data hold about 110,000 distinct CDR3 sequences, with approximately 15% observed a single time.

This clonotype was sampled from a woman aged 45-65 years with Graves' hyperthyroidism. This rearrangement joins TRBV19 to TRBJ2-3, with 9 bases aligning to TRBD1. The sample comprised blood. The CDR3 coding sequence is TGTGCCAGTAGTACAAACAGGGGGCTCGACGACGGGGCAGATACGCAGTATTTT. It yields the protein CASSTNRGLDDGADTQYF.